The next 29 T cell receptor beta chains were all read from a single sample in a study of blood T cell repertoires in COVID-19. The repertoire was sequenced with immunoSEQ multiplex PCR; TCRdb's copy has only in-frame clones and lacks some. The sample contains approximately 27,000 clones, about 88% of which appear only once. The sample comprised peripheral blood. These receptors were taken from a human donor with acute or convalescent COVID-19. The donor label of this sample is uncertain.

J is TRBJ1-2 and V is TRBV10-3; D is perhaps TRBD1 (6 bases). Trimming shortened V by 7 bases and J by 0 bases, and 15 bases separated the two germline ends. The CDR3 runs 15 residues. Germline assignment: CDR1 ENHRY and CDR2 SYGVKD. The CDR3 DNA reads TGTGCCATCAAGGCAGGGGATCTAGCTAACTATGGCTACACCTTC. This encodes CAIKAGDLANYGYTF.

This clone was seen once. CDR3 sequence: CASSAQGAGDTQYF. CDR3 bases: TGTGCCAGCAGTGCGCAGGGCGCAGGGGATACGCAGTATTTT. The rearrangement joins TRBV2 to TRBJ2-3; TRBD1 is a possible D gene (5 bases). This CDR3 has 14 residues. Trimming removed 4 bases from V and 6 bases from J, with 14 bases in between. Germline V gives CDR1 SNHLY, CDR2 FYNNEI.

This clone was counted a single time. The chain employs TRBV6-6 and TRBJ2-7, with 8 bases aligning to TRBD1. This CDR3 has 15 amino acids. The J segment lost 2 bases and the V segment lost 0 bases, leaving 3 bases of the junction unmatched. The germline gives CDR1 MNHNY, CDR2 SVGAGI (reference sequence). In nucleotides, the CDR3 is TGTGCCAGCAGTTACTCGACAGGGGTCCCCTACGAGCAGTACTTC. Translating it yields CASSYSTGVPYEQYF.

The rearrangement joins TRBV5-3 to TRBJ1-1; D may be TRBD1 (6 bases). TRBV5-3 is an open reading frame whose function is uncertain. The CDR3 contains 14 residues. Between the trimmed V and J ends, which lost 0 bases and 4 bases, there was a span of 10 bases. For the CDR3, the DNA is TGTGCCAGAAGCTTGGCCGGACAGAGCACTGAAGCTTTCTTT. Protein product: CARSLAGQSTEAFF.

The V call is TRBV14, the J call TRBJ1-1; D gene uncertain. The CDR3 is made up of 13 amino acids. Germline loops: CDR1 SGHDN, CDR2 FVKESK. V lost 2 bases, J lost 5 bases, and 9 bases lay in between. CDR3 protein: CASSQSSVTEAFF. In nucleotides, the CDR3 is TGTGCCAGCAGCCAATCTTCGGTTACTGAAGCTTTCTTT.

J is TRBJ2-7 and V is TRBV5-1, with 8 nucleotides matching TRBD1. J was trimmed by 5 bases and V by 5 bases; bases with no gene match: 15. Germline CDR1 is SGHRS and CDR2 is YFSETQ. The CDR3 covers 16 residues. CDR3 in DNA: TGCGCCAGCAGACCCCAGATCAGGGGGCGGTTCGACGAGCAGTACTTC. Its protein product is CASRPQIRGRFDEQYF.

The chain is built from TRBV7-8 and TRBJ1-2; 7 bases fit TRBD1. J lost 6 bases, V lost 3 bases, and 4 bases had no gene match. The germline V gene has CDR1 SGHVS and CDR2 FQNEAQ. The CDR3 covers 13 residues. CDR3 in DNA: TGTGCCAGCAGCTTTAGCAGGGGGGATGGCTACACCTTC. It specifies CASSFSRGDGYTF.

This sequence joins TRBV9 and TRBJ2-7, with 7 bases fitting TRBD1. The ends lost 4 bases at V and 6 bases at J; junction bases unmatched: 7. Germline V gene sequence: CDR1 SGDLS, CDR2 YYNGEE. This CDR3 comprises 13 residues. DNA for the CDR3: TGTGCCAGCAGCCCGACAGGGTGGGGCGAGCAGTACTTC. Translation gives CASSPTGWGEQYF.

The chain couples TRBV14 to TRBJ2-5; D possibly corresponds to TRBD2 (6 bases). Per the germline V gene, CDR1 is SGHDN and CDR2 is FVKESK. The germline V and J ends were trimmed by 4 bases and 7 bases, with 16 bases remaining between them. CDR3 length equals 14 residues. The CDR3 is CASSPPGVRGTQYF. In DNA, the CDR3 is TGTGCCAGCAGCCCCCCGGGGGTACGGGGGACCCAGTACTTC.

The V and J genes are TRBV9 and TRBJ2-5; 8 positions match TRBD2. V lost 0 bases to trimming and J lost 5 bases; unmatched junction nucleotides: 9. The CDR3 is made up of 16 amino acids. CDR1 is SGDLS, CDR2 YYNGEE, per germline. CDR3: CASSVGVSGAVETQYF. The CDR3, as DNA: TGTGCCAGCAGCGTAGGTGTTAGCGGGGCCGTGGAGACCCAGTACTTC.

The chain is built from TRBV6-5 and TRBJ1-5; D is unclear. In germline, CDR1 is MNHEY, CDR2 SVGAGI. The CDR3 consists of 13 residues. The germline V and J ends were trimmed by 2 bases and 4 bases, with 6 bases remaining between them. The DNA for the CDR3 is TGTGCCAGCAGTTACACCGGTAATCAGCCCCAGCATTTT. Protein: CASSYTGNQPQHF.

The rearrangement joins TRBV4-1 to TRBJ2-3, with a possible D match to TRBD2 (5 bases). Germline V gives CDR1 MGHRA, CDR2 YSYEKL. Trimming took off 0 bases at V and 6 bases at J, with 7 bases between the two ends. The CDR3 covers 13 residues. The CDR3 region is CASSQERADTQYF. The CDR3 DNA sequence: TGCGCCAGCAGCCAAGAGCGGGCGGATACGCAGTATTTT.

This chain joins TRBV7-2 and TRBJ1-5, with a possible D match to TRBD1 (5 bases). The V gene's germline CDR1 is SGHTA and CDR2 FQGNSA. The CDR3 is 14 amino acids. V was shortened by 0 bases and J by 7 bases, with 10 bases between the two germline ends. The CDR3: CASSLAGPGQPQHF. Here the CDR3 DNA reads TGTGCCAGCAGCTTAGCGGGTCCAGGGCAGCCCCAGCATTTT.

CDR3 region: CATRNRDTGELFF. The CDR3 DNA reads TGTGCCACCAGAAACAGGGACACCGGGGAGCTGTTTTTT. This rearrangement joins TRBV24-1 to TRBJ2-2; D might be TRBD1 (6 bases). V dropped 7 bases and J dropped 3 bases, with 8 bases sitting between them. Germline V lookup: CDR1 KGHDR, CDR2 SFDVKD. The CDR3 covers 13 residues.

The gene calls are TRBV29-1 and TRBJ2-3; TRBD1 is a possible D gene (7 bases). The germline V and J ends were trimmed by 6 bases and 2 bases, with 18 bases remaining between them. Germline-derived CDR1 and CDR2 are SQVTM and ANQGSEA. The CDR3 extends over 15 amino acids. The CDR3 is CSVTAGGLNTDTQYF. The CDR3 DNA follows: TGCAGCGTGACCGCAGGGGGGCTGAACACAGATACGCAGTATTTT.

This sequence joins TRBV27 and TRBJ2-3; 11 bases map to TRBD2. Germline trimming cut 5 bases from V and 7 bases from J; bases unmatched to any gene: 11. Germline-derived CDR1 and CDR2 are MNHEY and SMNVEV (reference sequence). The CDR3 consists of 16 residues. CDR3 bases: TGTGCCAGCAGTCCACCTCTAGCGGGGGGCGGGAATACGCAGTATTTT. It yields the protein CASSPPLAGGGNTQYF.

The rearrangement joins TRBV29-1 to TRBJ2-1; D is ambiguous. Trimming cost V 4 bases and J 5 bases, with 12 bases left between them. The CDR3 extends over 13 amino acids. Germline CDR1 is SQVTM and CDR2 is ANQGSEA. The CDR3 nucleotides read TGCAGCGTTGTAAAGATCCCGGACAATGAGCAGTTCTTC. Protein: CSVVKIPDNEQFF.

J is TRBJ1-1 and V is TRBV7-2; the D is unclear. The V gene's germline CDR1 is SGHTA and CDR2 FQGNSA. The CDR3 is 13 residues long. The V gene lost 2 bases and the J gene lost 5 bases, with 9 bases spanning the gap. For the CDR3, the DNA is TGTGCCAGCAGCTTATTTTCGGGGACTGAAGCTTTCTTT. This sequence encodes CASSLFSGTEAFF.

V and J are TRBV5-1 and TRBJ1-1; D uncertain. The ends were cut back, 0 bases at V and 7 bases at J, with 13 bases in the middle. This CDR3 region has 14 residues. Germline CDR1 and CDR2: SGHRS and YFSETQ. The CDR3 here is CASSLGGGWGEAFF. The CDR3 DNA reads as TGCGCCAGCAGCTTGGGTGGAGGGTGGGGTGAAGCTTTCTTT.

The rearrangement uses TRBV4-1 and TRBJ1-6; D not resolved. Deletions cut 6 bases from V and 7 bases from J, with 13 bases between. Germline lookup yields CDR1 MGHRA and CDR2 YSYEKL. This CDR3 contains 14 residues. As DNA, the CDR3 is TGCGCCAGCAGTCTGGAGGGAGGCAATTCACCCCTCCACTTT. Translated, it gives CASSLEGGNSPLHF.

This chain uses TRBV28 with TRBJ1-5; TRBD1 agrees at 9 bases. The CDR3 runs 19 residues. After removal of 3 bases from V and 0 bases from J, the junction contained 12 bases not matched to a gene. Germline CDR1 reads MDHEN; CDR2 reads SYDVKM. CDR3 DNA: TGTGCCAGCAGTTTTATAACAGGGGGCGCTTTCGCTAGCAATCAGCCCCAGCATTTT. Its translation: CASSFITGGAFASNQPQHF. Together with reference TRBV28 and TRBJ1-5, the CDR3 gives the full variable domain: DVKVTQSSRYLVKRTGEKVFLECVQDMDHENMFWYRQDPGLGLRLIYFSYDVKMKEKGDIPEGYSVSREKKERFSLILESASTNQTSMYLCASSFITGGAFASNQPQHFGDGTRLSIL.

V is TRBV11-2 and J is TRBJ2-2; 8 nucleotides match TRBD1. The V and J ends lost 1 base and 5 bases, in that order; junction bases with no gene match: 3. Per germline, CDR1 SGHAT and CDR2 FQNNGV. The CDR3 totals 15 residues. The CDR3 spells CASSLAQGATGELFF. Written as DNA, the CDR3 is TGTGCCAGCAGCTTAGCCCAGGGGGCGACCGGGGAGCTGTTTTTT.

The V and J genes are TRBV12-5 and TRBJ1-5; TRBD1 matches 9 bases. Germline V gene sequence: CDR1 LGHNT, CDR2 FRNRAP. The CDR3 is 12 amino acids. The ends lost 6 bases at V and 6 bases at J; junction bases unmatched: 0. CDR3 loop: CASGTGGQPQHF. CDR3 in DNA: TGTGCTAGTGGGACAGGGGGTCAGCCCCAGCATTTT.

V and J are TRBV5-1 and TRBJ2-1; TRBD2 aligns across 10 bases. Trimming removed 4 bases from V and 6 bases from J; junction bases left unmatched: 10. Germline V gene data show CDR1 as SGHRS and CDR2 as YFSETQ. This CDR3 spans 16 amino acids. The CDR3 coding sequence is TGCGCCAGCAGCCTGGAGGGGGGACTAGCGACCAATGAGCAGTTCTTC. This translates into CASSLEGGLATNEQFF.

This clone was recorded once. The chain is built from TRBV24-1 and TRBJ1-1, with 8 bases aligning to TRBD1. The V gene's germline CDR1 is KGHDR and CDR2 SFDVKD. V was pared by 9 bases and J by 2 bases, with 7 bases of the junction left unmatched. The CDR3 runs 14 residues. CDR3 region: CATRTTGGNTEAFF. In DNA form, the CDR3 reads TGTGCCACCCGTACTACAGGGGGTAACACTGAAGCTTTCTTT.

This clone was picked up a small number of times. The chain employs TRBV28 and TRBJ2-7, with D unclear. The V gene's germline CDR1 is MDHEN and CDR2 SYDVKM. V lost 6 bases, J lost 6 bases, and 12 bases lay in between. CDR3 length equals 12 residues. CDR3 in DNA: TGTGCCAGCAGGTTGACCCCTAGCGAGCAGTACTTC. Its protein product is CASRLTPSEQYF.

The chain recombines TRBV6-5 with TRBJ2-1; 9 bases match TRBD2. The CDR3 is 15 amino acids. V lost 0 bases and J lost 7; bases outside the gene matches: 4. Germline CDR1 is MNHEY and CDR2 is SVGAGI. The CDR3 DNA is TGTGCCAGCAGTTACTCTAGCGGGGGCGGGAATGAGCAGTTCTTC. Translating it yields CASSYSSGGGNEQFF.

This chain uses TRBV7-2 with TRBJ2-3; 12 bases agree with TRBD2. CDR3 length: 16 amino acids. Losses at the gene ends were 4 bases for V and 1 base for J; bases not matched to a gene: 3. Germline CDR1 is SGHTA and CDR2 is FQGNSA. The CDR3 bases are TGTGCCAGCAGCTGGACTAGCGGGGCAGGCACAGATACGCAGTATTTT. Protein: CASSWTSGAGTDTQYF.

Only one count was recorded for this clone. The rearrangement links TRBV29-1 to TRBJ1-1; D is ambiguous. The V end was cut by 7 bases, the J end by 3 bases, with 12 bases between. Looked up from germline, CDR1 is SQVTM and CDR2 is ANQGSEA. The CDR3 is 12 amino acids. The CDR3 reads CSGRLRDTEAFF. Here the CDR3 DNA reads TGCAGCGGTAGACTCCGGGACACTGAAGCTTTCTTT. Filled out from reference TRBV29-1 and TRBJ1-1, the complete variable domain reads SAVISQKPSRDICQRGTSLTIQCQVDSQVTMMFWYRQQPGQSLTLIATANQGSEATYESGFVIDKFPISRPNLTFSTLTVSNMSPEDSSIYLCSGRLRDTEAFFGQGTRLTVV.